These T cell receptor beta chains were read from a single sample in a study of T cell responses to AZD1222 COVID-19 vaccine. Only in-frame clones appear in the TCRdb table, and some are missing; sequencing was by immunoSEQ multiplex PCR. The repertoire holds some 150,000 clones, with about 87% as singletons. The specimen comprised peripheral blood, sampled 28 days after the second dose of the MenACWY control vaccine. The source is an adult who received the MenACWY meningococcal vaccine as a control. Both conserved end residues are part of each CDR3. The D gene is left open where the match is weak. Only some rows state a clone size, as once, few, many or a class for expanded clones.

abundance: once
d_gene: TRBD2
v_gene: TRBV5-4
j_gene: TRBJ2-7
len: 15
CDR3aa: CASSKRLAGEDEQYF
CDR3nt: TGTGCCAGCAGTAAGAGACTAGCGGGAGAGGACGAGCAGTACTTC

abundance: .
d_gene: TRBD1
v_gene: TRBV9
j_gene: TRBJ2-7
len: 15
CDR3aa: CASSSTGEASYEQYF
CDR3nt: TGTGCCAGCAGCTCGACAGGGGAAGCGTCCTACGAGCAGTACTTC

abundance: few
d_gene: .
v_gene: TRBV28
j_gene: TRBJ1-1
len: 14
CDR3aa: CASSLGGLNTEAFF
CDR3nt: TGTGCCAGCAGTTTAGGGGGGTTGAACACTGAAGCTTTCTTT

abundance: .
d_gene: .
v_gene: TRBV7-8
j_gene: TRBJ2-7
len: 17
CDR3aa: CASSLDRRGGTAYEQYF
CDR3nt: TGTGCCAGCAGCTTAGATCGGAGAGGGGGGACAGCCTACGAGCAGTACTTC

abundance: once
d_gene: .
v_gene: TRBV28
j_gene: TRBJ2-5
len: 15
CDR3aa: CASSLLAGKTGSQYF
CDR3nt: TGTGCCAGCAGCCTCTTGGCAGGCAAGACCGGGTCCCAGTACTTC

abundance: .
d_gene: TRBD1
v_gene: TRBV6-5
j_gene: TRBJ1-2
len: 13
CDR3aa: CAGTGFLTSGYTF
CDR3nt: TGTGCGGGGACAGGGTTCCTGACTAGCGGCTACACCTTC

abundance: once
d_gene: .
v_gene: TRBV10-1
j_gene: TRBJ2-1
len: 16
CDR3aa: CASSGSSGSPHNEQFF
CDR3nt: TGCGCCAGCAGTGGGTCCAGCGGATCCCCCCACAATGAGCAGTTCTTC

abundance: .
d_gene: .
v_gene: TRBV27
j_gene: TRBJ1-4
len: 13
CDR3aa: CASSRQGYEKLFF
CDR3nt: TGTGCCAGCAGTCGCCAGGGTTATGAAAAACTGTTTTTT

abundance: .
d_gene: .
v_gene: TRBV4-3
j_gene: TRBJ2-3
len: 15
CDR3aa: CASSQEPGLVDTQYF
CDR3nt: TGCGCCAGCAGCCAAGAACCGGGTCTGGTAGATACGCAGTATTTT

abundance: once
d_gene: TRBD2
v_gene: TRBV18
j_gene: TRBJ2-1
len: 17
CDR3aa: CASSPFLLAGGDNEQFF
CDR3nt: TGTGCCAGCTCACCCTTCCTCCTAGCGGGAGGGGACAATGAGCAGTTCTTC

abundance: .
d_gene: .
v_gene: TRBV30
j_gene: TRBJ2-7
len: 13
CDR3aa: CAWSRGDAYEQYF
CDR3nt: TGTGCCTGGAGTAGGGGGGACGCCTACGAGCAGTACTTC

abundance: .
d_gene: TRBD1
v_gene: TRBV7-2
j_gene: TRBJ1-2
len: 15
CDR3aa: CASSFPGQGIQGYTF
CDR3nt: TGTGCCAGCAGCTTCCCGGGACAGGGTATTCAGGGCTACACCTTC

abundance: .
d_gene: TRBD1
v_gene: TRBV9
j_gene: TRBJ2-7
len: 17
CDR3aa: CASSATIGQGYRDEQYF
CDR3nt: TGTGCCAGCAGCGCCACTATCGGACAGGGCTATCGTGACGAGCAGTACTTC

abundance: once
d_gene: .
v_gene: TRBV27
j_gene: TRBJ1-1
len: 14
CDR3aa: CASSFRNVNTEAFF
CDR3nt: TGTGCCAGCAGTTTCCGGAATGTAAACACTGAAGCTTTCTTT

abundance: .
d_gene: TRBD2
v_gene: TRBV7-8
j_gene: TRBJ2-5
len: 14
CDR3aa: CASSSHSGKGTQYF
CDR3nt: TGTGCCAGCAGCTCACACAGCGGGAAGGGGACCCAGTACTTC

abundance: once
d_gene: .
v_gene: TRBV12-3/TRBV12-4
j_gene: TRBJ2-1
len: 13
CDR3aa: CASSLALGGEQFF
CDR3nt: TGTGCCAGCAGTTTAGCGCTGGGGGGCGAGCAGTTCTTC

abundance: .
d_gene: TRBD2
v_gene: TRBV5-1
j_gene: TRBJ2-2
len: 16
CDR3aa: CASSLMPAGDFGELFF
CDR3nt: TGCGCCAGCAGCTTGATGCCAGCGGGAGATTTCGGGGAGCTGTTTTTT

abundance: .
d_gene: TRBD1
v_gene: TRBV6-1
j_gene: TRBJ2-7
len: 15
CDR3aa: CASSERLDRAYEQYF
CDR3nt: TGTGCCAGCAGTGAGAGGTTGGACAGGGCCTACGAGCAGTACTTC

abundance: .
d_gene: .
v_gene: TRBV12-3/TRBV12-4
j_gene: TRBJ1-2
len: 13
CDR3aa: CASRDRNMNGYTF
CDR3nt: TGTGCCAGCAGGGACAGAAATATGAATGGCTACACCTTC

abundance: .
d_gene: .
v_gene: TRBV10-1
j_gene: TRBJ2-5
len: 14
CDR3aa: CASSELIASGTQYF
CDR3nt: TGCGCCAGCAGTGAGTTAATAGCGTCGGGGACCCAGTACTTC

abundance: .
d_gene: .
v_gene: TRBV7-9
j_gene: TRBJ2-7
len: 13
CDR3aa: CASSLWVDYEQYF
CDR3nt: TGTGCCAGCAGCTTATGGGTTGACTACGAGCAGTACTTC

abundance: once
d_gene: .
v_gene: TRBV5-4
j_gene: TRBJ1-2
len: 14
CDR3aa: CASSLAVNSPGYTF
CDR3nt: TGTGCCAGCAGCTTGGCCGTAAACAGCCCGGGCTACACCTTC

abundance: .
d_gene: .
v_gene: TRBV5-5
j_gene: TRBJ1-2
len: 14
CDR3aa: CASSLGRLYYGYTF
CDR3nt: TGTGCCAGCAGCTTGGGCAGATTGTACTATGGCTACACCTTC

abundance: few
d_gene: .
v_gene: TRBV29-1
j_gene: TRBJ1-2
len: 13
CDR3aa: CSVGEGRGYGYTF
CDR3nt: TGCAGCGTTGGGGAGGGCCGAGGCTATGGCTACACCTTC

abundance: .
d_gene: TRBD1
v_gene: TRBV29-1
j_gene: TRBJ2-3
len: 11
CDR3aa: CSPGQGAGPHF
CDR3nt: TGCAGCCCCGGACAGGGGGCGGGGCCCCATTTT

abundance: .
d_gene: .
v_gene: TRBV2
j_gene: TRBJ2-7
len: 11
CDR3aa: CASSWEGEQYF
CDR3nt: TGTGCCAGCAGTTGGGAAGGCGAGCAGTACTTC

abundance: .
d_gene: .
v_gene: TRBV6-5
j_gene: TRBJ1-2
len: 12
CDR3aa: CASGWIDYGYTF
CDR3nt: TGTGCCAGCGGGTGGATCGACTATGGCTACACCTTC

abundance: .
d_gene: .
v_gene: TRBV7-2
j_gene: TRBJ1-3
len: 13
CDR3aa: CASSLDSGNTIYF
CDR3nt: TGTGCCAGCAGCTTGGACTCTGGAAACACCATATATTTT

abundance: .
d_gene: .
v_gene: TRBV6-5
j_gene: TRBJ1-1
len: 13
CDR3aa: CASRKTGGTEAFF
CDR3nt: TGTGCCAGCAGGAAAACAGGAGGCACTGAAGCTTTCTTT

abundance: .
d_gene: .
v_gene: TRBV28
j_gene: TRBJ2-7
len: 14
CDR3aa: CASSSAGPRGEQYF
CDR3nt: TGTGCCAGCAGTTCGGCGGGGCCCCGGGGCGAGCAGTACTTC

abundance: .
d_gene: TRBD1
v_gene: TRBV28
j_gene: TRBJ2-1
len: 14
CDR3aa: CASSRTGGYNEQFF
CDR3nt: TGTGCCAGCAGTCGGACAGGGGGCTACAATGAGCAGTTCTTC

abundance: once
d_gene: .
v_gene: TRBV27
j_gene: TRBJ1-1
len: 19
CDR3aa: CASSPLGSGRGRWDTEAFF
CDR3nt: TGTGCCAGCAGTCCCCTCGGGTCCGGGAGGGGCCGGTGGGACACTGAAGCTTTCTTT

abundance: once
d_gene: .
v_gene: TRBV19
j_gene: TRBJ2-1
len: 13
CDR3aa: CASRASYSDEQFF
CDR3nt: TGTGCCAGTAGGGCTAGCTATAGCGATGAGCAGTTCTTC

abundance: .
d_gene: TRBD2
v_gene: TRBV7-9
j_gene: TRBJ2-2
len: 16
CDR3aa: CASSLLAGAVGGELFF
CDR3nt: TGTGCCAGCAGCTTACTAGCGGGAGCGGTAGGCGGGGAGCTGTTTTTT

abundance: .
d_gene: .
v_gene: TRBV27
j_gene: TRBJ2-7
len: 15
CDR3aa: CASSLRSGFSYEQYF
CDR3nt: TGTGCCAGCAGTTTACGGAGCGGATTCTCCTACGAGCAGTACTTC

abundance: .
d_gene: .
v_gene: TRBV12-3/TRBV12-4
j_gene: TRBJ2-7
len: 13
CDR3aa: CASSFGGSYEQYF
CDR3nt: TGTGCCAGCAGTTTCGGGGGCTCCTACGAGCAGTACTTC

abundance: .
d_gene: .
v_gene: TRBV28
j_gene: TRBJ1-1
len: 13
CDR3aa: CASSSDRPQEAFF
CDR3nt: TGTGCCAGCAGTTCCGACAGGCCACAAGAAGCTTTCTTT

abundance: few
d_gene: .
v_gene: TRBV28
j_gene: TRBJ2-7
len: 16
CDR3aa: CASSLKYAQVVYEQYF
CDR3nt: TGTGCCAGCAGTTTAAAATATGCACAGGTAGTCTACGAGCAGTACTTC

abundance: .
d_gene: .
v_gene: TRBV5-1
j_gene: TRBJ1-1
len: 14
CDR3aa: CASSLAGLGTEAFF
CDR3nt: TGCGCCAGCAGCTTGGCCGGTCTGGGAACTGAAGCTTTCTTT

abundance: few
d_gene: .
v_gene: TRBV2
j_gene: TRBJ1-5
len: 12
CDR3aa: CASSDQNQPQHF
CDR3nt: TGTGCCAGCAGTGACCAGAATCAGCCCCAGCATTTT

abundance: once
d_gene: TRBD1
v_gene: TRBV24-1
j_gene: TRBJ1-2
len: 13
CDR3aa: CATSTGGGYGYTF
CDR3nt: TGTGCCACCAGTACAGGGGGCGGCTATGGCTACACCTTC

abundance: .
d_gene: .
v_gene: TRBV5-1
j_gene: TRBJ1-2
len: 15
CDR3aa: CASSSKAPEAGGYTF
CDR3nt: TGCGCCAGCAGCTCCAAAGCCCCCGAGGCAGGGGGCTACACCTTC

abundance: .
d_gene: .
v_gene: TRBV2
j_gene: TRBJ1-4
len: 15
CDR3aa: CASSESRTTNEKLFF
CDR3nt: TGTGCCAGCAGTGAGTCCAGGACCACTAATGAAAAACTGTTTTTT

abundance: .
d_gene: .
v_gene: TRBV24-1
j_gene: TRBJ2-7
len: 17
CDR3aa: CATSGPYRASVSYEQYF
CDR3nt: TGTGCCACCAGTGGTCCATACAGGGCCAGTGTCTCCTACGAGCAGTACTTC